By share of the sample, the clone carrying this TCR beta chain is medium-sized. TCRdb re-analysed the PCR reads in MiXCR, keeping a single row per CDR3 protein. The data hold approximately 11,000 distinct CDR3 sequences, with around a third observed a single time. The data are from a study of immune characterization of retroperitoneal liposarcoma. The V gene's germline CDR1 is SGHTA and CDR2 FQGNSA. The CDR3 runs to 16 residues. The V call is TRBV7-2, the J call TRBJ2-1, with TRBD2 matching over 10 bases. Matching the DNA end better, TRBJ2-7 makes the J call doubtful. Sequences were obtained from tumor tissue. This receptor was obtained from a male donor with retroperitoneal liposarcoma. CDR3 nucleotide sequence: TGTGCCAGCAGCTTTCCTAGCGGGAGCTCCTACAATGAGCAGTACTTC. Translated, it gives CASSFPSGSSYNEQYF.